This TCR beta chain was profiled in a study of blood T cell repertoires in COVID-19. Across the whole study: COVID-19 samples collected from the United States, Italy and Spain covered acute and convalescent phases.

Assignment of participants to cohorts was predicated upon participant-reported clinical history. Libraries were prepared by immunoSEQ multiplex PCR; TCRdb keeps only in-frame clonotypes and omits some of them. The sample carries roughly 430,000 clones, approximately 85% recorded once. This CDR3 has 15 amino acids. Per the germline V gene, CDR1 is LNHDA and CDR2 is SQIVND (reference sequence). Trimming took off 4 bases at V and 4 bases at J, with 14 bases between the two ends. The sample taken for sequencing was PBMCs or T cells enriched from blood (not recorded which). The TCR was taken from a woman aged 35 to 49 with acute COVID-19. This rearrangement joins TRBV19 to TRBJ1-5, with D possibly being TRBD1 (5 bases). CDR3 protein: CASSNPPGWNQPQHF. CDR3 DNA: TGTGCCAGTAGTAACCCCCCAGGGTGGAATCAGCCCCAGCATTTT.